A single sample gave rise to the 22 T cell receptor beta chains below, sequenced in a study of early T cells in non-severe SARS-CoV-2 infection. TCRdb called the 5' RACE reads again in MiXCR, with one record for every CDR3 protein. This sample has 15,000 to 25,000 distinct CDR3 sequences; approximately 4.1% occur once, and the top ten carry more than 7%. Sequencing input: whole blood. The receptors shown here come from an adult who was a healthcare worker with PCR-confirmed SARS-CoV-2 infection or an uninfected control (not recorded which).

This clonotype has ten or more counts. V gene TRBV5-5 combines with J gene TRBJ2-1, with D possibly being TRBD2 (5 bases). The CDR3 is 13 residues long. Looked up from germline, CDR1 is SGHKS and CDR2 is YYEKEE (reference sequence). The V and J ends lost 4 bases and 12 bases respectively, with 17 bases between them. CDR3 loop: CASSEGAIVVQFF. CDR3 sequence (DNA): TGTGCCAGCAGCGAGGGAGCGATAGTAGTGCAGTTCTTC.

Many counts were recorded for this clonotype. V usage is TRBV4-3 and J usage is TRBJ2-7; 16 bases line up with TRBD2. With V trimmed by 4 bases and J by 2 bases, 5 bases remained unmatched. The CDR3 consists of 17 residues. Germline CDR1 reads LGHNA; CDR2 reads YSLEER. The CDR3 nucleotides are TGCGCCAGCAGCCTCGGGACTAGCGGGGGGGCTCCCTACGAGCAGTACTTC. Encoded protein: CASSLGTSGGAPYEQYF.

This clonotype qualifies as medium-sized. The chain joins TRBV12-3 or TRBV12-4 to TRBJ1-2; D is ambiguous. This CDR3 has 14 residues. V lost 5 bases and J 5 bases, leaving 15 bases between the germline ends. The CDR3 protein is CASSRSAGVYGYTF. DNA of the CDR3: TGTGCCAGCAGTCGGAGTGCTGGGGTATATGGCTACACCTTC.

This clonotype came up many times. V is TRBV29-1 and J is TRBJ1-1, with D possibly being TRBD1 (6 bases). The length of the CDR3 is 10 residues. Germline CDR1 SQVTM, CDR2 ANQGSEA. The V gene lost 7 bases and the J gene lost 8 bases, with 11 bases spanning the gap. DNA for the CDR3: TGCAGCGCTATGAGGGGGGAAGCTTTCTTT. Its protein product is CSAMRGEAFF.

At least ten counts were recorded for this clonotype. This chain joins TRBV6-1 and TRBJ2-2; D is uncertain. Germline loops: CDR1 MNHNS, CDR2 SASEGT. V dropped 1 base and J dropped 1 base, with 4 bases sitting between them. This CDR3 is built from 14 residues. The CDR3 bases are TGTGCCAGCAGTGAAGTTTGGAACACCGGGGAGCTGTTTTTT. The encoded protein is CASSEVWNTGELFF.

This clonotype was seen many times. The chain joins TRBV4-1 to TRBJ1-1; TRBD1 is a possible D gene (6 bases). This CDR3 is 15 amino acids long. Trimming pared 1 base from V and 8 bases from J, leaving 17 bases between. Germline V gene sequence: CDR1 MGHRA, CDR2 YSYEKL. The CDR3 protein is CASSQARGEVLEAFF. CDR3 DNA sequence: TGCGCCAGCAGCCAAGCAAGGGGGGAAGTGCTGGAAGCTTTCTTT.

This clonotype occurred many times. The gene calls are TRBV21-1 and TRBJ2-5; TRBD2 is the table's D call, not checked against the DNA. TRBV21-1 is deemed a pseudogene. This CDR3 contains 16 residues. The DNA for the CDR3 is TGTGCCAGCAGCGCCCATTTTAGCGACAACCAAGAGACCCAGTACTTC. Encoded protein: CASSAHFSDNQETQYF.

This clonotype came up many times. The chain has TRBV5-4 and TRBJ2-2, with D possibly being TRBD2 (5 bases). V lost 5 bases, J lost 0 bases, and 8 bases lay in between. CDR1 is SGHNT and CDR2 is YYREEE in the germline V gene (reference sequence). CDR3 size: 14 residues. The CDR3 reads CASRLDSNTGELFF. CDR3 bases: TGTGCCAGCAGACTGGACTCGAACACCGGGGAGCTGTTTTTT.

This clonotype was seen only a few times. This chain connects TRBV16 to TRBJ1-1; D is undetermined. The V end lost 1 base, the J end lost 5 bases, and 14 bases lay between the germline ends. This CDR3 is 15 amino acids long. CDR1 KGHSY and CDR2 FQNENV come from the germline V gene. This CDR3 is CASSQYGSLGTEAFF. For the CDR3, the DNA is TGTGCCAGCAGCCAATATGGATCCCTGGGGACTGAAGCTTTCTTT.

This clonotype was counted a few times. This chain links TRBV6-5 with TRBJ1-1, with D possibly TRBD1 on 6 matching bases. CDR1 and CDR2 from the germline V gene are MNHEY and SVGAGI. V lost 6 bases, J lost 5 bases, and 10 bases lay in between. The CDR3 is made up of 12 amino acids. CDR3 region: CASSNRDTEAFF. As DNA, the CDR3 is TGTGCCAGCAGCAACAGGGATACTGAAGCTTTCTTT.

This clonotype is medium-sized (0.01 to 0.1%). The V gene is TRBV7-2, the J gene TRBJ1-3; no clear D. CDR1 SGHTA and CDR2 FQGNSA come from the germline V gene. CDR3 length: 14 amino acids. V was shortened by 5 bases and J by 0 bases, with 8 bases between the two germline ends. CDR3 protein: CASSREASGNTIYF. CDR3 sequence (DNA): TGTGCCAGCAGCCGTGAGGCCTCTGGAAACACCATATATTTT. The full variable domain, in which reference TRBV7-2 and TRBJ1-3 provide the parts outside the CDR3, is GAGVSQSPSNKVTEKGKDVELRCDPISGHTALYWYRQSLGQGLEFLIYFQGNSAPDKSGLPSDRFSAERTGGSVSTLTIQRTQQEDSAVYLCASSREASGNTIYFGEGSWLTVV.

This clonotype is judged medium-sized. V is TRBV20-1 and J is TRBJ2-3; 7 positions match TRBD2. The germline V gene encodes CDR1 DFQATT and CDR2 SNEGSKA (reference sequence). With V trimmed by 5 bases and J by 2 bases, 10 bases remained unmatched. This CDR3 is 15 amino acids long. In DNA, the CDR3 is TGCAGTGCTGGACTAAAAGCGGGGATCACAGATACGCAGTATTTT. It yields the protein CSAGLKAGITDTQYF.

This clonotype was observed at least ten times. This sequence joins TRBV3-1 and TRBJ1-3; possibly TRBD1 for D (5 bases). Trimming left V 5 bases short and J 3 bases short, with 14 bases between. Looked up from germline, CDR1 is LGHDT and CDR2 is YNNKEL (reference sequence). There are 15 residues in the CDR3. CDR3 in DNA: TGTGCCAGCAGCTTTACATCTAGGGGTGGAAACACCATATATTTT. Its translation: CASSFTSRGGNTIYF.

Many counts were recorded for this clonotype. V usage is TRBV6-1 and J usage is TRBJ2-6; no definite D call. Looked up from germline, CDR1 is MNHNS and CDR2 is SASEGT. V shed 3 bases and J shed 0 bases, with 6 bases lying between them. The CDR3 is made up of 15 amino acids. DNA for the CDR3: TGTGCCAGCAGTGACAGTGACTCTGGGGCCAACGTCCTGACTTTC. Protein sequence: CASSDSDSGANVLTF.

This clonotype is deemed medium-sized. The gene calls are TRBV7-9 and TRBJ2-7; tentative D call: TRBD2 (5 bases). The V gene lost 1 base and the J gene lost 3 bases, with 13 bases spanning the gap. The CDR3 is 15 residues long. Per germline, CDR1 SEHNR and CDR2 FQNEAQ (reference sequence). CDR3 bases: TGTGCCAGCAGCTTAGGTCCGGCCGGGAACTACGAGCAGTACTTC. Protein product: CASSLGPAGNYEQYF.

In this sample, this clonotype turned up many times. The CDR3 nucleotides read TGTGCCTGGGCTGGGTGGGAGGATGAAGCTTTCTTT. Translated: CAWAGWEDEAFF. The chain joins TRBV30 to TRBJ1-1; D not certain. This CDR3 is built from 12 residues. Trimming cost V 5 bases and J 7 bases, with 14 bases left between them. Per germline, CDR1 GTSNPN and CDR2 SVGIG (reference sequence). Complete variable domain (other parts from reference TRBV30 and TRBJ1-1): SQTIHQWPATLVQPVGSPLSLECTVEGTSNPNLYWYRQAAGRGLQLLFYSVGIGQISSEVPQNLSASRPQDRQFILSSKKLLLSDSGFYLCAWAGWEDEAFFGQGTRLTVV.

This clonotype was seen at least ten times. The rearrangement joins TRBV20-1 to TRBJ1-1; D might be TRBD1 (5 bases). The CDR3 is made up of 13 amino acids. CDR1 is DFQATT, CDR2 SNEGSKA, per germline (reference sequence). V gave up 2 bases and J gave up 8 bases, with 15 bases separating them. The CDR3 region is CSARSLRGTEAFF. CDR3 DNA sequence: TGCAGTGCTAGATCCCTCAGAGGGACGGAAGCTTTCTTT.

This clonotype was seen at least ten times. This sequence joins TRBV29-1 and TRBJ1-2; D call uncertain. Germline values: CDR1 SQVTM, CDR2 ANQGSEA. V was pared by 2 bases and J by 6 bases, with 16 bases between. There are 14 residues in the CDR3. The CDR3 DNA reads as TGCAGCGTTGAATGGCAGGATGTCTGGGATGGCTACACCTTC. It yields the protein CSVEWQDVWDGYTF. The full variable domain, rest sourced from reference TRBV29-1 and TRBJ1-2, is SAVISQKPSRDICQRGTSLTIQCQVDSQVTMMFWYRQQPGQSLTLIATANQGSEATYESGFVIDKFPISRPNLTFSTLTVSNMSPEDSSIYLCSVEWQDVWDGYTFGSGTRLTVV.

This clonotype has ten or more counts. The DNA for the CDR3 is TGTGCCAGCAGCGTAGGAAGAGACAGTTACTATGGCTACACCTTC. Translated: CASSVGRDSYYGYTF. The chain uses TRBV9 and TRBJ1-2; tentative D call: TRBD1 (5 bases). Germline assignment: CDR1 SGDLS and CDR2 YYNGEE. The length of the CDR3 is 15 residues. Trimming took 0 bases from V and 3 from J, leaving 12 bases between them.

This clonotype was detected ten times or more. This rearrangement joins TRBV11-2 to TRBJ2-2, with D possibly matching TRBD1 (6 bases). Trimming shortened V by 5 bases and J by 2 bases, and 15 bases separated the two germline ends. The CDR3 is 16 residues long. Germline V CDR1 and CDR2: SGHAT, FQNNGV. This chain's CDR3 is CASSPPGTHNTGELFF. The CDR3 DNA sequence: TGTGCCAGCAGCCCTCCCGGGACACATAACACCGGGGAGCTGTTTTTT.

At least ten counts were recorded for this clonotype. V and J are TRBV9 and TRBJ1-1; D call uncertain. Germline V gene sequence: CDR1 SGDLS, CDR2 YYNGEE. The CDR3 length is 12 residues. Trimming pared 4 bases from V and 1 base from J, leaving 5 bases between. The CDR3 DNA is TGTGCCAGCAGCCCCTGGAACACTGAAGCTTTCTTT. Translating gives CASSPWNTEAFF.

This clonotype has more than one count but fewer than ten. The chain carries TRBV7-8 and TRBJ2-7; no definite D call. The CDR3 length is 13 residues. Germline V lookup: CDR1 SGHVS, CDR2 FQNEAQ. V gave up 4 bases and J gave up 0 bases, with 7 bases separating them. The CDR3 region is CASSSYSSYEQYF. Written as DNA, the CDR3 is TGTGCCAGCAGCTCCTACTCCTCCTACGAGCAGTACTTC. Full variable domain (missing parts from reference TRBV7-8 and TRBJ2-7): GAGVSQSPRYKVAKRGQDVALRCDPISGHVSLFWYQQALGQGPEFLTYFQNEAQLDKSGLPSDRFFAERPEGSVSTLKIQRTQQEDSAVYLCASSSYSSYEQYFGPGTRLTVT.